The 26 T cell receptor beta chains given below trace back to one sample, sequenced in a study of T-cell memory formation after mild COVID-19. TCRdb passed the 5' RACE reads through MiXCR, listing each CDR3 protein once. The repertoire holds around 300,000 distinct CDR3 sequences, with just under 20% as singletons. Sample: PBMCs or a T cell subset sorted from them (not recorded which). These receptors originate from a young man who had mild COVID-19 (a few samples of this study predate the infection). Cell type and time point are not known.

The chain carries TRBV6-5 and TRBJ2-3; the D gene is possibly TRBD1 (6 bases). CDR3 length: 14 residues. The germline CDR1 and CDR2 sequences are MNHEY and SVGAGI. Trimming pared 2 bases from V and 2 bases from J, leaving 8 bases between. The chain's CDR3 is CASSYRQDTDTQYF. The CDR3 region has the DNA TGTGCCAGCAGTTACCGACAGGACACAGATACGCAGTATTTT.

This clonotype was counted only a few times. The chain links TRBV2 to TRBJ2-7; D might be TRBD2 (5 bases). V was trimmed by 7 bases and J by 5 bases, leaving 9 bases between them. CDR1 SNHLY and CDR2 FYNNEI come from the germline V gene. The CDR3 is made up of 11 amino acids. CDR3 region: CASKQRDEQYF. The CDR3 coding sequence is TGTGCCAGCAAACAGAGGGACGAGCAGTACTTC. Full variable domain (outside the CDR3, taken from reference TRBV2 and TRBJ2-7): EPEVTQTPSHQVTQMGQEVILRCVPISNHLYFYWYRQILGQKVEFLVSFYNNEISEKSEIFDDQFSVERPDGSNFTLKIRSTKLEDSAMYFCASKQRDEQYFGPGTRLTVT.

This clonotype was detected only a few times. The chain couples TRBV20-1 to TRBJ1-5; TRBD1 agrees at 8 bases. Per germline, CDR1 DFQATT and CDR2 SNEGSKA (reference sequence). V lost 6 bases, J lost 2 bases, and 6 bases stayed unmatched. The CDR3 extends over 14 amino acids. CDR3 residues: CSARRGQGNQPQHF. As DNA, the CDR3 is TGCAGTGCCCGACGGGGACAGGGCAATCAGCCCCAGCATTTT.

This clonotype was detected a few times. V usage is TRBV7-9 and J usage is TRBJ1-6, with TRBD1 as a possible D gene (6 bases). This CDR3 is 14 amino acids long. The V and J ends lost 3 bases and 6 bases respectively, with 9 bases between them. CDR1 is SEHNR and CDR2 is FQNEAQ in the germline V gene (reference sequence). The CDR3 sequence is CASSLDSFNSPLHF. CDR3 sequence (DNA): TGTGCCAGCAGCTTGGACAGTTTTAATTCACCCCTCCACTTT.

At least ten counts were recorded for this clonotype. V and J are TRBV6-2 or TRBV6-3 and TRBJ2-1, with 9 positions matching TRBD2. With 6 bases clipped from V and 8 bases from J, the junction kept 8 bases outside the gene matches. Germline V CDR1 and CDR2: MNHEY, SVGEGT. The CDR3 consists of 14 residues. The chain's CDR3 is CASRRAGGSHEQFF. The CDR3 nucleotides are TGTGCCAGCAGACGAGCGGGGGGTAGCCATGAGCAGTTCTTC.

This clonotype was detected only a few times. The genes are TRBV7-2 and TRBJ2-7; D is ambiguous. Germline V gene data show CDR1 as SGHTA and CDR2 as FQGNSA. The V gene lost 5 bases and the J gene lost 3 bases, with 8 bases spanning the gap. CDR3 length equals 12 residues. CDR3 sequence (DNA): TGTGCCAGCAGCCCCACAAACTACGAGCAGTACTTC. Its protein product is CASSPTNYEQYF. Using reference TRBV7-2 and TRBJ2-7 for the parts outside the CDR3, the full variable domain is GAGVSQSPSNKVTEKGKDVELRCDPISGHTALYWYRQSLGQGLEFLIYFQGNSAPDKSGLPSDRFSAERTGGSVSTLTIQRTQQEDSAVYLCASSPTNYEQYFGPGTRLTVT.

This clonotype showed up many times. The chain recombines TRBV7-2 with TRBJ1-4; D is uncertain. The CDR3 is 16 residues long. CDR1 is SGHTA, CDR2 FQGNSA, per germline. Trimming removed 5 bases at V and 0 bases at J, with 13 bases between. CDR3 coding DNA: TGTGCCAGCAGCCCCCGGCCGTACGCAACTAATGAAAAACTGTTTTTT. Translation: CASSPRPYATNEKLFF.

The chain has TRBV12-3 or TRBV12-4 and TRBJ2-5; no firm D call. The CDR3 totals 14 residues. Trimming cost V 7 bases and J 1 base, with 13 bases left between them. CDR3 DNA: TGTGCCAGCACCACATCGCCCGGCCAAGAGACCCAGTACTTC. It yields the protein CASTTSPGQETQYF.

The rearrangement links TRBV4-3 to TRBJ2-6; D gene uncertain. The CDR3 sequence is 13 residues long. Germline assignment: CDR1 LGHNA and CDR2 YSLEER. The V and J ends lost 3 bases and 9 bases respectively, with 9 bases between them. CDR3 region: CASSHLGNNVLTF. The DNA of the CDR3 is TGCGCCAGCAGCCATCTCGGAAACAACGTCCTGACTTTC.

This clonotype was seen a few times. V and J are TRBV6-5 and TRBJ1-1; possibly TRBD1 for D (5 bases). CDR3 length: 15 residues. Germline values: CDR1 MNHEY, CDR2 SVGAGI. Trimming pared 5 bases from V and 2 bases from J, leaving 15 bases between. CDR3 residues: CASSGLTAKNTEAFF. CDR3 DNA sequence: TGTGCCAGCAGTGGGTTGACAGCAAAAAACACTGAAGCTTTCTTT.

CDR3: CASSLRADQETQYF. As DNA, the CDR3 is TGTGCCAGCAGCTTGCGGGCAGATCAAGAGACCCAGTACTTC. The rearrangement joins TRBV5-6 to TRBJ2-5, with no clear D. V dropped 1 base and J dropped 2 bases, with 9 bases sitting between them. The V gene's germline CDR1 is SGHDT and CDR2 YYEEEE. The CDR3 has 14 amino acids.

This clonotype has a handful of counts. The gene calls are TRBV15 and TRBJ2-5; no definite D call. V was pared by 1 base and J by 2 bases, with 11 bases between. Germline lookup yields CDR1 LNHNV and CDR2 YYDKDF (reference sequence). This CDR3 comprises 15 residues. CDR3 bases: TGTGCCACCAGCAGAGCCCGGGCCCCGCAAGAGACCCAGTACTTC. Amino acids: CATSRARAPQETQYF.

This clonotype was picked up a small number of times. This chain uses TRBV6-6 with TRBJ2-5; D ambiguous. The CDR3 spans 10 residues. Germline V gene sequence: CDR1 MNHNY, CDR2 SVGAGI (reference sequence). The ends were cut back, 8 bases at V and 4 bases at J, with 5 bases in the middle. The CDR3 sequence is CASLAETQYF. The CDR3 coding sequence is TGTGCCAGCCTGGCAGAGACCCAGTACTTC.

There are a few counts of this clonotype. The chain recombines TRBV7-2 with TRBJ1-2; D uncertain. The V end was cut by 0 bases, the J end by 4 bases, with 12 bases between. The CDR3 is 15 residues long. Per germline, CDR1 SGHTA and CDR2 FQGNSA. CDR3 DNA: TGTGCCAGCAGCTTAGCTCCGGGCTTGAGCTATGGCTACACCTTC. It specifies CASSLAPGLSYGYTF.

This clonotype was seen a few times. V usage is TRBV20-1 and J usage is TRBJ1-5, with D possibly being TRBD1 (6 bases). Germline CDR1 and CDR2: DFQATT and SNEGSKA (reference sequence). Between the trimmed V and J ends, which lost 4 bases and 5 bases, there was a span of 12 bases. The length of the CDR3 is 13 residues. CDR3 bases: TGCAGTGCTACTACAGGGATGCATCAGCCCCAGCATTTT. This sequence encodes CSATTGMHQPQHF.

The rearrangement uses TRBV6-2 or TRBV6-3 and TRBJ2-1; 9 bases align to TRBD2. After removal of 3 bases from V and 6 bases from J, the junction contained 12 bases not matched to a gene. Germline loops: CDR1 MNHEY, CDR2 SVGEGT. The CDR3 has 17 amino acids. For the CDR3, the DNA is TGTGCCAGCAGTTATCTGCGCGGGGGGGAGCCGGGCAATGAGCAGTTCTTC. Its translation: CASSYLRGGEPGNEQFF.

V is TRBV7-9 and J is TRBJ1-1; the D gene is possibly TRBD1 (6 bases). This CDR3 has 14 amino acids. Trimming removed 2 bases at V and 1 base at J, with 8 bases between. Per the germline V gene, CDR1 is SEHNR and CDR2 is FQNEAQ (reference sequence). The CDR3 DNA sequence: TGTGCCAGCAGCTTACAACAGGGGAACACTGAAGCTTTCTTT. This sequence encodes CASSLQQGNTEAFF.

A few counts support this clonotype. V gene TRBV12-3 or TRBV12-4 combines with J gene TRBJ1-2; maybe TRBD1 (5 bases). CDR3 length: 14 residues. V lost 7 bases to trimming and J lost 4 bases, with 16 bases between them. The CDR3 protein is CASTPFVGGYGYTF. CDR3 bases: TGTGCCAGCACCCCTTTTGTCGGGGGCTATGGCTACACCTTC.

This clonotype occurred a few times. This CDR3 reads CSVEGRTSGGTEGYEQYF. Written as DNA, the CDR3 is TGCAGCGTTGAAGGGCGAACTAGCGGGGGGACCGAAGGGTACGAGCAGTACTTC. This rearrangement joins TRBV29-1 to TRBJ2-7; TRBD2 aligns across 12 bases. The CDR3 length is 18 residues. Germline V gene lookup returns CDR1 SQVTM and CDR2 ANQGSEA. The ends lost 1 base at V and 4 bases at J; junction bases unmatched: 14.

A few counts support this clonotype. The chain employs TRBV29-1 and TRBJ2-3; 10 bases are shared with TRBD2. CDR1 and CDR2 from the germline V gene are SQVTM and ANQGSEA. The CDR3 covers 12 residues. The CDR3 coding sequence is TGCGGAGCGGGGGGGCACTCAGATACGCAGTATTTT. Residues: CGAGGHSDTQYF.

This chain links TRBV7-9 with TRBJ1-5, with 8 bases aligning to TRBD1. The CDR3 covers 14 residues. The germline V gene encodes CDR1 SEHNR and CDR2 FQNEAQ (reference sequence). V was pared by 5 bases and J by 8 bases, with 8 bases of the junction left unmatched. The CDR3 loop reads CASSKQGAWEPQHF. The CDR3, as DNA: TGTGCCAGCAGCAAGCAGGGGGCTTGGGAGCCCCAGCATTTT.

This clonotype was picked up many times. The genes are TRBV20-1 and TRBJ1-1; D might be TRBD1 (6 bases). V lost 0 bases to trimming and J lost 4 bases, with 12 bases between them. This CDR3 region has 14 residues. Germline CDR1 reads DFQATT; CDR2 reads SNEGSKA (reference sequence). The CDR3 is CSARDPDRITEAFF. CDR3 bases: TGCAGTGCTAGAGATCCGGACAGAATCACTGAAGCTTTCTTT.

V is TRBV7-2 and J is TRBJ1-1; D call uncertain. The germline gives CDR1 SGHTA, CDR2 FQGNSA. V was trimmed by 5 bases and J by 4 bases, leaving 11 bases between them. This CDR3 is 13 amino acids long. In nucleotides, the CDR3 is TGTGCCAGCAGCCTGATCTTAGGCACTGAAGCTTTCTTT. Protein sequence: CASSLILGTEAFF.

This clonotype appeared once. CDR3 in amino acids: CASSVGTAGGSYTDTQYF. The CDR3 nucleotides read TGTGCCAGCAGCGTAGGAACAGCGGGGGGCTCCTACACAGATACGCAGTATTTT. The chain carries TRBV9 and TRBJ2-3; 9 bases map to TRBD2. The V gene end was trimmed by 0 bases and the J gene end by 2 bases; junction bases not matched to a gene: 10. The CDR3 contains 18 residues. CDR1 is SGDLS, CDR2 YYNGEE, per germline.

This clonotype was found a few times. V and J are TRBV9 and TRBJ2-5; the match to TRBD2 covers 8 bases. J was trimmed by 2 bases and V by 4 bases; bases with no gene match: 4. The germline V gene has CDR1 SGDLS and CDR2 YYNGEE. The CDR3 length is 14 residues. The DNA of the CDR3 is TGTGCCAGCAGCCCCCCTAGCGGGCAAGAGACCCAGTACTTC. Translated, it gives CASSPPSGQETQYF.

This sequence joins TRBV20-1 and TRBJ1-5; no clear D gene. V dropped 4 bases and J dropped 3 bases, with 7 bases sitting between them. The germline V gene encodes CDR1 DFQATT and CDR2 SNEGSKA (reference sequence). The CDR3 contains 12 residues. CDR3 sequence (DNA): TGCAGTGCTATGATCTTCAATCAGCCCCAGCATTTT. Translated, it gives CSAMIFNQPQHF.